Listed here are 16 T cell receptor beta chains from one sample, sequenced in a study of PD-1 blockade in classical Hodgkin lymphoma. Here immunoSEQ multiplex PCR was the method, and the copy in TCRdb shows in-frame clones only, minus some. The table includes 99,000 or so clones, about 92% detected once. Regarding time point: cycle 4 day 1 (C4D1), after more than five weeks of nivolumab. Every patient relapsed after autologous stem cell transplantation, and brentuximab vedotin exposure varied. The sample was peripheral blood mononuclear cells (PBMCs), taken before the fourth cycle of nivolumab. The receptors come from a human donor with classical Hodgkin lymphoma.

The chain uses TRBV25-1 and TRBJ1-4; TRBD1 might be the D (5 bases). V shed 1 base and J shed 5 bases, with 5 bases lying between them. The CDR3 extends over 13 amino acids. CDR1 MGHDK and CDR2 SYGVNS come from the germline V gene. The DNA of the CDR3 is TGTGCCAGCAGTGAATGGGGGAATGAAAAACTGTTTTTT. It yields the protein CASSEWGNEKLFF.

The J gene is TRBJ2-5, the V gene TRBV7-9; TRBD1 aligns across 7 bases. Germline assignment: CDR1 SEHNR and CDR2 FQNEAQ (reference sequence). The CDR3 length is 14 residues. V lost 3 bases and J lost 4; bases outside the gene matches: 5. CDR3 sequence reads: CASSLGQLGETQYF. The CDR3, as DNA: TGTGCCAGCAGCTTGGGACAGTTGGGAGAGACCCAGTACTTC.

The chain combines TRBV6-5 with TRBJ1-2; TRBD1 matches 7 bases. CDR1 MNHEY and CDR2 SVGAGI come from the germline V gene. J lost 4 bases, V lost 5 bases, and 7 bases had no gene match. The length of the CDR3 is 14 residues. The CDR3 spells CASSPGQETYGYTF. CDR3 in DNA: TGTGCCAGCAGTCCAGGACAGGAAACCTATGGCTACACCTTC.

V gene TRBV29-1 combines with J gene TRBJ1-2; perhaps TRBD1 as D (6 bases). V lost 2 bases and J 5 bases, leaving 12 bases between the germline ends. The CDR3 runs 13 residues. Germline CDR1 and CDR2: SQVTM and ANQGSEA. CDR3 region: CSVESGTHYGYTF. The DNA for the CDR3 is TGCAGCGTTGAATCCGGGACACATTATGGCTACACCTTC.

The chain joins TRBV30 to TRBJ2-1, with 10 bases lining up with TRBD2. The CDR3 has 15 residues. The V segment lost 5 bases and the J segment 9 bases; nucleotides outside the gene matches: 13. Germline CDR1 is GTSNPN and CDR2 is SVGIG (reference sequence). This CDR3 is CAWDLTSGLGGEQFF. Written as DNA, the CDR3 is TGTGCCTGGGACCTGACTAGCGGGCTAGGCGGTGAGCAGTTCTTC. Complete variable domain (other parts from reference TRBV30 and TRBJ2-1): SQTIHQWPATLVQPVGSPLSLECTVEGTSNPNLYWYRQAAGRGLQLLFYSVGIGQISSEVPQNLSASRPQDRQFILSSKKLLLSDSGFYLCAWDLTSGLGGEQFFGPGTRLTVL.

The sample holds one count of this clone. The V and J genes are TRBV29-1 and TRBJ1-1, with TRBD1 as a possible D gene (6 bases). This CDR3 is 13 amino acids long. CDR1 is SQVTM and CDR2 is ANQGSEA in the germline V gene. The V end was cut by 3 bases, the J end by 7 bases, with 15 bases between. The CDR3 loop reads CSVDQGGGFEAFF. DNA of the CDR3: TGCAGCGTTGATCAAGGGGGGGGGTTTGAAGCTTTCTTT.

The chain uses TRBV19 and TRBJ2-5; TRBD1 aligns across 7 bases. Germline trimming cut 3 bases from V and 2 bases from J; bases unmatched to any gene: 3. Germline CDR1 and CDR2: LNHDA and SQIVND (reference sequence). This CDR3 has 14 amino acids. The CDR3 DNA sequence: TGTGCCAGTAGTATGAGGGACAGTCAAGAGACCCAGTACTTC. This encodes CASSMRDSQETQYF.

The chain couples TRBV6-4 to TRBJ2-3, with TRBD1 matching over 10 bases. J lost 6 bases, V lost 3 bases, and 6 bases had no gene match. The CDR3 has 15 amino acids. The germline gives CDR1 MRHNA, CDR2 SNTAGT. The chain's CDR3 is CASSEEGQGPDTQYF. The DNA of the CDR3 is TGTGCCAGCAGTGAGGAGGGACAGGGGCCCGATACGCAGTATTTT.

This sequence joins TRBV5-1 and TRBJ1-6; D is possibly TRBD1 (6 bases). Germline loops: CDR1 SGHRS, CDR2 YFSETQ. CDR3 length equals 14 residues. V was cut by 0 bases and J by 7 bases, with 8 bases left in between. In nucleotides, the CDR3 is TGCGCCAGCAGCTTGGCCCAGGGGAATTCACCCCTCCACTTT. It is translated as CASSLAQGNSPLHF.

CDR3 bases: TGTGCCAGCAGCTTGGTTGGGGGTAGGGACACTGAAGCTTTCTTT. This gives the protein CASSLVGGRDTEAFF. The V call is TRBV5-4, the J call TRBJ1-1; D perhaps matches TRBD1 (5 bases). Germline V gene sequence: CDR1 SGHNT, CDR2 YYREEE (reference sequence). The CDR3 is 15 amino acids. Trimming removed 0 bases at V and 3 bases at J, with 12 bases between.

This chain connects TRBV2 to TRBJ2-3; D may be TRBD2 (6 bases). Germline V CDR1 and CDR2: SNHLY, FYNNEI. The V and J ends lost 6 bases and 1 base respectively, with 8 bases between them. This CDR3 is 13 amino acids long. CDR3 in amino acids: CASRWGGTDTQYF. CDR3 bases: TGTGCCAGCAGGTGGGGGGGCACAGATACGCAGTATTTT.

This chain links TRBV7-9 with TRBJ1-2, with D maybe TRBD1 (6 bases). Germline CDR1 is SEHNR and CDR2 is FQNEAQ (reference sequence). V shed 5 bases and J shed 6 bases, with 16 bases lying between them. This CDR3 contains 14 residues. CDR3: CASSLLLQGDGYTF. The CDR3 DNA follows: TGTGCCAGCAGCCTACTATTACAGGGAGATGGCTACACCTTC.

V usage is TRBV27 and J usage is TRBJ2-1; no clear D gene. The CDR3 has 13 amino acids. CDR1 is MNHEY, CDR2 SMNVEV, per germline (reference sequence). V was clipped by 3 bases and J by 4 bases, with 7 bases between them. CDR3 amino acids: CASSFKGYNEQFF. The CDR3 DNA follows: TGTGCCAGCAGTTTCAAGGGATACAATGAGCAGTTCTTC.

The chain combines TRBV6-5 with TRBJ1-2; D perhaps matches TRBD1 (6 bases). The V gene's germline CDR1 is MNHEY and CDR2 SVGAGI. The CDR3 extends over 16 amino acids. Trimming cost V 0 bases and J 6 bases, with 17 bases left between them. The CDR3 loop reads CASSYSLGQSYDGYTF. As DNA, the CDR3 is TGTGCCAGCAGTTACTCCTTAGGACAGTCCTATGATGGCTACACCTTC.

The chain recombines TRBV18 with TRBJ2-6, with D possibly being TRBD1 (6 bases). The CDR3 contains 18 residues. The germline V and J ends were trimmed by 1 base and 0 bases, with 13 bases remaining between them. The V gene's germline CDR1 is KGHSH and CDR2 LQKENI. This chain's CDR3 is CASSPRQVESSGANVLTF. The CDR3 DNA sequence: TGTGCCAGCTCACCACGACAGGTGGAAAGCTCTGGGGCCAACGTCCTGACTTTC.

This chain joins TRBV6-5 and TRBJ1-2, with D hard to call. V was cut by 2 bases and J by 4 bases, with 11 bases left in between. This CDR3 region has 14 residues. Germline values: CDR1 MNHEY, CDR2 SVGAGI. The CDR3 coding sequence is TGTGCCAGCAGTTACGATGCCAGCCCCTATGGCTACACCTTC. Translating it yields CASSYDASPYGYTF.